A single sample gave rise to the 22 T cell receptor beta chains below, sequenced in a study of cytomegalovirus exposure and HLA in healthy donors. Method: immunoSEQ multiplex PCR; TCRdb's copy keeps in-frame clones and lacks some. The sample records around 190,000 clones, about 81% being singletons. The sample taken for sequencing was PBMCs. Receptors were obtained from a woman in her 30s in good health and CMV-seronegative.

Of note for this clone: This CDR3 is also generated by other DNA sequences in the sample. The chain joins TRBV18 to TRBJ2-7, with 10 positions matching TRBD1. The CDR3 sequence is 14 residues long. Germline CDR1 is KGHSH and CDR2 is LQKENI. V lost 3 bases and J lost 2; bases outside the gene matches: 1. This CDR3 reads CASSPGQGTYEQYF. DNA of the CDR3: TGTGCCAGCTCACCGGGACAGGGGACCTACGAGCAGTACTTC.

This clone has more than one count but fewer than ten. The rearrangement links TRBV30 to TRBJ1-4; D unclear. The CDR3 spans 15 residues. Germline V gene sequence: CDR1 GTSNPN, CDR2 SVGIG (reference sequence). V was cut by 0 bases and J by 3 bases, with 11 bases left in between. DNA for the CDR3: TGTGCCTGGAGTGTACATGGAGGGCCTAATGAAAAACTGTTTTTT. It encodes CAWSVHGGPNEKLFF.

The J gene is TRBJ2-7, the V gene TRBV19; 12 positions match TRBD2. The CDR3 totals 16 residues. J gave up 5 bases and V 1 base, and 6 bases lay outside the gene matches. Germline assignment: CDR1 LNHDA and CDR2 SQIVND (reference sequence). CDR3 DNA: TGTGCCAGTAGTATAGCGGGACTAGCGGGCAGCCACGAGCAGTACTTC. It codes for CASSIAGLAGSHEQYF.

A few counts support this clone. V is TRBV18 and J is TRBJ1-2; the D is unclear. CDR3 length equals 12 residues. V lost 6 bases, J lost 7 bases, and 12 bases lay in between. Germline V gene sequence: CDR1 KGHSH, CDR2 LQKENI. The CDR3 loop is CASSPRDGGYTF. Here the CDR3 DNA reads TGTGCCAGCTCCCCGAGGGATGGTGGCTACACCTTC.

The chain links TRBV21-1 to TRBJ1-2. TRBV21-1 is annotated as a pseudogene. The CDR3 contains 14 residues. The CDR3, as DNA: TGTGCCAGCCTCAAATCGCACCGAGACTATGGCTACACCTTC. Translated, it gives CASLKSHRDYGYTF.

The rearrangement links TRBV19 to TRBJ2-7; D gene ambiguous. In germline, CDR1 is LNHDA, CDR2 SQIVND (reference sequence). This CDR3 spans 13 amino acids. V gave up 3 bases and J gave up 3 bases, with 9 bases separating them. CDR3: CASSIGLIYEQYF. The CDR3 coding sequence is TGTGCCAGTAGTATTGGGCTGATCTACGAGCAGTACTTC.

The rearrangement links TRBV6-6 to TRBJ1-2; 7 bases agree with TRBD1. Germline-derived CDR1 and CDR2 are MNHNY and SVGAGI (reference sequence). The CDR3 has 13 amino acids. The V gene end was trimmed by 6 bases and the J gene end by 4 bases; junction bases not matched to a gene: 5. DNA of the CDR3: TGTGCCAGCAGGGACAGGTCCTCCTATGGCTACACCTTC. This encodes CASRDRSSYGYTF.

In DNA form, the CDR3 reads TGTGCCAGCTCACCCCGGGACAGGGGTTATGAGCAGTTCTTC. Translating gives CASSPRDRGYEQFF. This sequence joins TRBV18 and TRBJ2-1; 10 bases align to TRBD1. J gave up 8 bases and V 3 bases, and 4 bases lay outside the gene matches. Germline V gene data show CDR1 as KGHSH and CDR2 as LQKENI. This CDR3 has 14 amino acids.

This clone has just a few counts. V usage is TRBV28 and J usage is TRBJ2-3; D unclear. V was trimmed by 2 bases and J by 5 bases, leaving 5 bases between them. Germline assignment: CDR1 MDHEN and CDR2 SYDVKM. The CDR3 length is 12 residues. Here the CDR3 DNA reads TGTGCCAGCAGTTTAGGAGAAGATACGCAGTATTTT. This gives the protein CASSLGEDTQYF. Filled out from reference TRBV28 and TRBJ2-3, the complete variable domain reads DVKVTQSSRYLVKRTGEKVFLECVQDMDHENMFWYRQDPGLGLRLIYFSYDVKMKEKGDIPEGYSVSREKKERFSLILESASTNQTSMYLCASSLGEDTQYFGPGTRLTVL.

J is TRBJ1-1 and V is TRBV6-5, with a tentative D call TRBD1 (6 bases). CDR3 length: 16 amino acids. CDR1 is MNHEY and CDR2 is SVGAGI in the germline V gene. Trimming left V 2 bases short and J 0 bases short, with 13 bases between. The CDR3: CASSYPPGGLNTEAFF. CDR3 nucleotide sequence: TGTGCCAGCAGTTACCCCCCCGGGGGGCTGAACACTGAAGCTTTCTTT.

The gene calls are TRBV7-9 and TRBJ1-1; no clear D gene. The CDR3 totals 15 residues. V gave up 6 bases and J gave up 1 base, with 15 bases separating them. CDR1 SEHNR and CDR2 FQNEAQ come from the germline V gene (reference sequence). CDR3 DNA sequence: TGTGCCAGCAGGCCCACCGGTGGAGCGAACACTGAAGCTTTCTTT. Amino acids: CASRPTGGANTEAFF.

The chain links TRBV19 to TRBJ2-1, with 13 bases fitting TRBD2. The CDR3 length is 13 residues. Germline CDR1 LNHDA, CDR2 SQIVND (reference sequence). The V gene end was trimmed by 8 bases and the J gene end by 9 bases; junction bases not matched to a gene: 4. CDR3: CASQLAGGLEQFF. The CDR3 DNA sequence: TGTGCCAGTCAACTAGCGGGGGGGCTTGAGCAGTTCTTC.

In its sample, this clone was seen once. The chain couples TRBV6-1 to TRBJ1-3; D uncertain. The CDR3 is made up of 14 amino acids. With 5 bases removed from V and 6 bases from J, the gap between germline ends came to 14 bases. CDR1 is MNHNS, CDR2 SASEGT, per germline. Here the CDR3 reads CASSWERTKNTIYF. CDR3 in DNA: TGTGCCAGCAGTTGGGAGAGAACCAAAAACACCATATATTTT.

The rearrangement joins TRBV21-1 to TRBJ2-7; TRBD2, the table's D call, was not compared with the DNA. TRBV21-1 is a recognized pseudogene. The CDR3 is 19 residues long. The CDR3: CASSKRRSGGGALGTEQYF. The CDR3 DNA reads as TGTGCCAGCAGCAAACGCCGGTCTGGAGGAGGGGCCTTAGGGACCGAGCAGTACTTC.

J is TRBJ1-2 and V is TRBV6-5; 9 bases match TRBD1. After removal of 5 bases from V and 8 bases from J, the junction contained 6 bases not matched to a gene. The germline gives CDR1 MNHEY, CDR2 SVGAGI. The CDR3 is 13 amino acids. This CDR3 is CASSQQGARGYTF. CDR3 in DNA: TGTGCCAGCAGTCAACAGGGGGCGCGAGGCTACACCTTC.

The chain employs TRBV29-1 and TRBJ1-4; maybe TRBD1 (5 bases). There are 12 residues in the CDR3. CDR1 is SQVTM and CDR2 is ANQGSEA in the germline V gene. The CDR3: CIALGGNEKLFF. CDR3 nucleotide sequence: TGCATCGCCCTGGGGGGAAATGAAAAACTGTTTTTT. Full variable domain (missing parts from reference TRBV29-1 and TRBJ1-4): SAVISQKPSRDICQRGTSLTIQCQVDSQVTMMFWYRQQPGQSLTLIATANQGSEATYESGFVIDKFPISRPNLTFSTLTVSNMSPEDSSIYLCIALGGNEKLFFGSGTQLSVL.

J is TRBJ2-6 and V is TRBV30; the D gene is possibly TRBD1 (6 bases). CDR1 and CDR2 (germline): GTSNPN, SVGIG (reference sequence). The CDR3 runs 15 residues. Trimming shortened V by 5 bases and J by 0 bases, and 11 bases separated the two germline ends. The CDR3 nucleotides read TGTGCCTGGGGGCAGGGGTTCTCTGGGGCCAACGTCCTGACTTTC. Residues: CAWGQGFSGANVLTF.

This clone turned up a few times. This CDR3 reads CASSFSGDSPLHF. CDR3 coding DNA: TGTGCCAGCAGCTTCTCGGGGGATTCACCCCTCCACTTT. This chain connects TRBV27 to TRBJ1-6, with a weak D call TRBD1 (5 bases). Trimming removed 6 bases at V and 8 bases at J, with 11 bases between. The V gene's germline CDR1 is MNHEY and CDR2 SMNVEV (reference sequence). The CDR3 runs to 13 residues.

V is TRBV5-1 and J is TRBJ1-1, with 7 bases lining up with TRBD1. The CDR3 is 15 residues long. V lost 0 bases and J lost 5; bases outside the gene matches: 7. CDR1 and CDR2 (germline): SGHRS, YFSETQ. CDR3 nucleotides: TGCGCCAGCAGCTTGGAGGGGGCGGGTAGTACTGAAGCTTTCTTT. It translates to CASSLEGAGSTEAFF. Together with reference TRBV5-1 and TRBJ1-1, the CDR3 gives the full variable domain: KAGVTQTPRYLIKTRGQQVTLSCSPISGHRSVSWYQQTPGQGLQFLFEYFSETQRNKGNFPGRFSGRQFSNSRSEMNVSTLELGDSALYLCASSLEGAGSTEAFFGQGTRLTVV.

The V gene is TRBV12-5, the J gene TRBJ2-3; TRBD1 matches 8 bases. The V and J ends lost 7 bases and 5 bases, in that order; junction bases with no gene match: 11. The CDR3 loop spans 15 amino acids. CDR1 and CDR2 (germline): LGHNT, FRNRAP. DNA for the CDR3: TGTGCTAGTGCCCCCTTGGACAGGGAAGAAGATACGCAGTATTTT. Protein product: CASAPLDREEDTQYF. Full variable domain (remainder filled in from reference TRBV12-5 and TRBJ2-3): DARVTQTPRHKVTEMGQEVTMRCQPILGHNTVFWYRQTMMQGLELLAYFRNRAPLDDSGMPKDRFSAEMPDATLATLKIQPSEPRDSAVYFCASAPLDREEDTQYFGPGTRLTVL.

The CDR3 reads CASSFGPGSNQPQHF. CDR3 DNA sequence: TGTGCCAGCAGTTTTGGTCCGGGGAGCAATCAGCCCCAGCATTTT. The J gene is TRBJ1-5, the V gene TRBV27; unclear D gene. The germline gives CDR1 MNHEY, CDR2 SMNVEV (reference sequence). Trimming took 3 bases from V and 1 from J, leaving 10 bases between them. CDR3 length equals 15 residues.

There are a few counts of this clone. Germline and junction disagree at one end, which may indicate a read error. The chain is built from TRBV5-1 and TRBJ1-2, with D unresolved. The length of the CDR3 is 12 residues. From germline, CDR1 is SGHRS and CDR2 YFSETQ. CDR3 amino acids: CASSLDSGETHF. The DNA for the CDR3 is TGCGCCAGCAGCTTGGACAGCGGCGAAACCCACTTC.